The sequence of this T cell receptor beta chain was determined in a study of blood T cells in healthy people across ages. Study outcomes and limitations: Significant beta diversity loss was already apparent by age roughly 40, declining roughly linearly. Relative to aged donors, long-lived donors carried more naive CD4+ cells and displayed higher diversity.

Alongside a J-beta primer mix, a sample-barcoded 5' primer served in a second PCR lasting 7 to 11 cycles. The authors tagged each cDNA molecule using a template-switch adaptor with 12 random nucleotides. TCRdb processed the 5' RACE reads anew with MiXCR; each CDR3 protein has one entry. The sample includes some 640,000 distinct CDR3 sequences, approximately 30% of them seen just once. Between the trimmed V and J ends, which lost 0 bases and 10 bases, there was a span of 18 bases. Germline lookup yields CDR1 SGHKS and CDR2 YYEKEE (reference sequence). The CDR3 sequence is 15 residues long. This clonotype has a handful of counts. Its antigen is not identified.

The sequence derives from a woman older than 75 in good health. The chain combines TRBV5-5 with TRBJ2-3; D gene uncertain. Sequencing was done on a sample of blood. CDR3 sequence: CASSLAGLSQIAQYF. CDR3 sequence (DNA): TGTGCCAGCAGCTTGGCGGGCCTCTCCCAGATTGCGCAGTATTTT. The variable domain in full, completed from reference TRBV5-5 and TRBJ2-3, reads DAGVTQSPTHLIKTRGQQVTLRCSPISGHKSVSWYQQVLGQGPQFIFQYYEKEERGRGNFPDRFSARQFPNYSSELNVNALLLGDSALYLCASSLAGLSQIAQYFGPGTRLTVL.